This T cell receptor (beta chain) is drawn from a study of OX40 agonist ivuxolimab in advanced cancers. For this clone: Its specificity is unknown.

The V and J ends lost 3 bases and 2 bases, in that order; junction bases with no gene match: 9. CDR3 length: 16 amino acids. CDR1 and CDR2 from the germline V gene are SGDLS and YYNGEE. No patient had autoimmune disease or received systemic immunosuppression. This table comes from immunoSEQ multiplex PCR, and its TCRdb copy is limited to in-frame clones, with some not included. The data contain 85,000 to 90,000 clones, 92% of them singletons. Overall study results and limits: Researchers report that CD8+ T cells had, on average, more expanded clones than CD4+.

The specimen comprised CD4+ or CD8+ T cells sorted from blood, sampled in a trial of the OX40 agonist ivuxolimab. The gene calls are TRBV9 and TRBJ2-5; 8 bases agree with TRBD2. This clonotype originated in an adult with an advanced solid tumor such as melanoma, head and neck, liver or kidney cancer. The chain's CDR3 is CASSGSVLAAQETQYF. CDR3 nucleotides: TGTGCCAGCAGCGGCTCGGTACTAGCGGCACAAGAGACCCAGTACTTC. The full variable domain, its missing parts supplied by reference TRBV9 and TRBJ2-5, is DSGVTQTPKHLITATGQRVTLRCSPRSGDLSVYWYQQSLDQGLQFLIQYYNGEERAKGNILERFSAQQFPDLHSELNLSSLELGDSALYFCASSGSVLAAQETQYFGPGTRLLVL.